These 30 T cell receptor beta chains were all obtained from the same sample, sequenced in a study of blood T cells in healthy people across ages. Primers used in a second PCR of roughly 6 to 12 cycles were a sample-barcoded 5' primer and a J-beta primer mix. Each CDR3 protein is one row after TCRdb ran MiXCR on the 5' RACE reads. The profile shows hundreds of thousands of distinct CDR3 sequences, about 56% of them singletons. What was sequenced was blood. The source of these receptors is a man aged 40-49 years in good health.

The V call is TRBV7-9, the J call TRBJ2-5; 11 positions match TRBD2. The length of the CDR3 is 14 residues. V shed 7 bases and J 2 bases; nucleotides not matched to a gene: 3. CDR1 SEHNR and CDR2 FQNEAQ come from the germline V gene (reference sequence). The CDR3 nucleotides are TGTGCCAGCACGACTAGCGGGACTCAAGAGACCCAGTACTTC. Residues: CASTTSGTQETQYF.

This sequence joins TRBV7-9 and TRBJ2-4; TRBD1 is a possible D gene (6 bases). The DNA end is a closer match to TRBJ2-7, so the J assignment may be wrong. The germline gives CDR1 SEHNR, CDR2 FQNEAQ (reference sequence). The CDR3 sequence is 13 residues long. CDR3 DNA sequence: TGTGCCAGCAGCGAGGACAGTTACTACGAGCAGTACTTC. Translating gives CASSEDSYYEQYF.

J is TRBJ2-3 and V is TRBV7-2; TRBD2 matches at 7 bases. This CDR3 contains 15 residues. The ends lost 7 bases at V and 3 bases at J; junction bases unmatched: 10. Germline V gives CDR1 SGHTA, CDR2 FQGNSA. The CDR3 nucleotides read TGTGCCAGCACCGTCATGGCGGGAGTTACAGATACGCAGTATTTT. It encodes CASTVMAGVTDTQYF. Looking up the rest from reference TRBV7-2 and TRBJ2-3 gives the full variable domain: GAGVSQSPSNKVTEKGKDVELRCDPISGHTALYWYRQSLGQGLEFLIYFQGNSAPDKSGLPSDRFSAERTGGSVSTLTIQRTQQEDSAVYLCASTVMAGVTDTQYFGPGTRLTVL.

The rearrangement joins TRBV20-1 to TRBJ1-5; D may be TRBD1 (6 bases). This CDR3 is 13 amino acids long. Looked up from germline, CDR1 is DFQATT and CDR2 is SNEGSKA (reference sequence). V lost 0 bases to trimming and J lost 6 bases, with 9 bases between them. The CDR3 reads CSARETRGQPQHF. DNA of the CDR3: TGCAGTGCTAGAGAGACCAGGGGTCAGCCCCAGCATTTT.

This sequence joins TRBV28 and TRBJ2-7; 9 bases are shared with TRBD2. The CDR3 spans 15 residues. V lost 4 bases and J lost 7; bases outside the gene matches: 11. Looked up from germline, CDR1 is MDHEN and CDR2 is SYDVKM. CDR3 in amino acids: CASSSLRLAEREQYF. The CDR3 DNA is TGTGCCAGCAGTTCCCTTCGACTAGCGGAGAGGGAGCAGTACTTC.

The chain employs TRBV28 and TRBJ2-2; weak D call: TRBD2 (6 bases). Deletions cut 8 bases from V and 8 bases from J, with 12 bases between. Germline-derived CDR1 and CDR2 are MDHEN and SYDVKM. This CDR3 contains 12 residues. The CDR3 region has the DNA TGTGCCAGCCAAGGGAGGACGGGGGAGCTGTTTTTT. Amino acids: CASQGRTGELFF. The variable domain in full, completed from reference TRBV28 and TRBJ2-2, reads DVKVTQSSRYLVKRTGEKVFLECVQDMDHENMFWYRQDPGLGLRLIYFSYDVKMKEKGDIPEGYSVSREKKERFSLILESASTNQTSMYLCASQGRTGELFFGEGSRLTVL.

This clonotype was picked up a small number of times. The chain uses TRBV20-1 and TRBJ2-5; maybe TRBD1 (5 bases). The CDR3 is made up of 14 amino acids. Trimming pared 0 bases from V and 2 bases from J, leaving 10 bases between. CDR1 is DFQATT, CDR2 SNEGSKA, per germline (reference sequence). The CDR3 nucleotides read TGCAGTGCTAGAGATGGCAGGGTACAAGAGACCCAGTACTTC. Residues: CSARDGRVQETQYF.

The rearrangement uses TRBV28 and TRBJ1-1; 10 bases agree with TRBD1. The CDR3 totals 13 residues. The ends lost 6 bases at V and 6 bases at J; junction bases unmatched: 4. In germline, CDR1 is MDHEN, CDR2 SYDVKM. CDR3 in amino acids: CASRWDRGSEAFF. As DNA, the CDR3 is TGTGCCAGCAGGTGGGACAGGGGCTCTGAAGCTTTCTTT.

The genes are TRBV27 and TRBJ2-1; 7 bases agree with TRBD2. Losses at the gene ends were 7 bases for V and 0 bases for J; bases not matched to a gene: 12. Germline CDR1 and CDR2: MNHEY and SMNVEV (reference sequence). This CDR3 is built from 17 residues. The CDR3 spells CASTSGVGGSSYNEQFF. The CDR3 DNA reads TGTGCCAGCACTTCAGGAGTGGGGGGGAGCTCCTACAATGAGCAGTTCTTC.

This clonotype was observed a few times. The rearrangement links TRBV2 to TRBJ1-2, with 11 bases that match TRBD1. Germline CDR1 reads SNHLY; CDR2 reads FYNNEI. Trimming removed 6 bases from V and 8 bases from J; junction bases left unmatched: 8. This CDR3 region has 14 residues. In DNA, the CDR3 is TGTGCCAGCAGCGGACAGGGGGCTATAGGGGGCTACACCTTC. This codes for CASSGQGAIGGYTF.

There are many counts of this clonotype. The chain uses TRBV10-3 and TRBJ2-5; TRBD2 matches 8 bases. The CDR3 spans 13 residues. Trimming cost V 10 bases and J 5 bases; bases outside gene matches: 9. CDR1 ENHRY and CDR2 SYGVKD come from the germline V gene. CDR3 amino acids: CATRGGLEETQYF. The CDR3 DNA reads TGTGCCACCCGGGGGGGTCTTGAGGAGACCCAGTACTTC.

Details on this clonotype: A much more abundant neighbour one base away suggests this may be a read error. This rearrangement joins TRBV6-4 to TRBJ2-7; 7 nucleotides agree with TRBD2. Germline-derived CDR1 and CDR2 are MRHNA and SNTAGT. The J segment lost 7 bases and the V segment lost 0 bases, leaving 9 bases of the junction unmatched. The CDR3 runs 15 residues. The CDR3 sequence: CASSDSGGTYNEQYF. DNA for the CDR3: TGTGCCAGCAGTGACTCGGGGGGGACGTACAATGAGCAGTACTTC.

The chain recombines TRBV6-5 with TRBJ1-2; D not resolved. Germline CDR1 MNHEY, CDR2 SVGAGI. V shed 2 bases and J shed 4 bases, with 20 bases lying between them. There are 17 residues in the CDR3. The CDR3, as DNA: TGTGCCAGCAGTTACGATCGAAGAGAGACAAACCCCTATGGCTACACCTTC. This gives the protein CASSYDRRETNPYGYTF.

The chain carries TRBV4-1 and TRBJ1-2; D possibly corresponds to TRBD1 (5 bases). Germline CDR1 MGHRA, CDR2 YSYEKL. V gave up 0 bases and J gave up 7 bases, with 24 bases separating them. CDR3 length: 18 amino acids. In DNA, the CDR3 is TGCGCCAGCAGCCAAGAAGGGGCTTGGAACAGTCGGGCGGGTGGCTACACCTTC. Encoded protein: CASSQEGAWNSRAGGYTF.

V and J are TRBV10-3 and TRBJ2-7; no firm D call. The V and J ends lost 0 bases and 4 bases respectively, with 10 bases between them. The CDR3 contains 14 residues. Germline CDR1 is ENHRY and CDR2 is SYGVKD. The CDR3 spells CAISESSNGYEQYF. CDR3 sequence (DNA): TGTGCCATCAGTGAGTCGAGTAATGGTTACGAGCAGTACTTC.

The chain couples TRBV13 to TRBJ2-4, with TRBD2 identical over 8 bases. V lost 5 bases to trimming and J lost 13 bases; unmatched junction nucleotides: 13. Germline V lookup: CDR1 PRHDT, CDR2 FYEKMQ (reference sequence). The CDR3 has 14 amino acids. This CDR3 is CASSRGRPLGEQYF. CDR3 sequence (DNA): TGTGCCAGCAGCCGCGGGAGGCCCCTCGGTGAGCAGTACTTC. Looking up the rest from reference TRBV13 and TRBJ2-4 gives the full variable domain: AAGVIQSPRHLIKEKRETATLKCYPIPRHDTVYWYQQGPGQDPQFLISFYEKMQSDKGSIPDRFSAQQFSDYHSELNMSSLELGDSALYFCASSRGRPLGEQYFGAGTRLSVL.

This chain links TRBV7-9 with TRBJ2-3, with 9 nucleotides matching TRBD1. Trimming at V came to 5 bases and at J to 5 bases, leaving 11 bases not matched to a gene. Germline CDR1 reads SEHNR; CDR2 reads FQNEAQ (reference sequence). The CDR3 length is 16 residues. The CDR3 protein is CASSQTGQGLIDTQYF. CDR3 DNA: TGTGCCAGCAGCCAAACGGGACAGGGCTTAATAGATACGCAGTATTTT.

This clonotype was seen only a few times. The V gene is TRBV4-3, the J gene TRBJ2-7; D uncertain. The length of the CDR3 is 13 residues. The germline V gene has CDR1 LGHNA and CDR2 YSLEER. Trimming took off 0 bases at V and 4 bases at J, with 7 bases between the two ends. DNA for the CDR3: TGCGCCAGCAGCCAAGACTTCGGATACGAGCAGTACTTC. Translation: CASSQDFGYEQYF.

This chain uses TRBV6-5 with TRBJ2-2; 8 bases map to TRBD1. The trim removed 5 bases at V and 6 bases at J, leaving 5 bases unmatched. The CDR3 has 14 amino acids. CDR1 is MNHEY and CDR2 is SVGAGI in the germline V gene. The CDR3 DNA reads TGTGCCAGCAGTGCAACAGGGGGGTCCGGGGAGCTGTTTTTT. It translates to CASSATGGSGELFF.

This clonotype has only a few counts. The gene calls are TRBV6-5 and TRBJ2-5, with D tentatively TRBD1 (5 bases). This CDR3 region has 14 residues. Trimming removed 2 bases at V and 0 bases at J, with 7 bases between. Germline V lookup: CDR1 MNHEY, CDR2 SVGAGI. The CDR3 nucleotides are TGTGCCAGCAGTTACGGGGCATACCAAGAGACCCAGTACTTC. Its translation is CASSYGAYQETQYF.

The genes are TRBV7-9 and TRBJ2-7; 8 bases agree with TRBD1. V shed 10 bases and J 7 bases; nucleotides not matched to a gene: 21. The CDR3 is 16 amino acids. Germline CDR1 reads SEHNR; CDR2 reads FQNEAQ (reference sequence). This chain's CDR3 is CATDGQGAGTPGEQYF. The CDR3 nucleotides are TGTGCCACCGACGGACAGGGCGCGGGAACCCCGGGGGAGCAGTACTTC.

This clonotype was picked up a small number of times. The CDR3 nucleotides read TGTGCCAGCAGTCAGGGACAGGGAGAAGAAAAACTGTTTTTT. It yields the protein CASSQGQGEEKLFF. V gene TRBV4-2 combines with J gene TRBJ1-4; 9 bases align to TRBD1. The CDR3 consists of 14 residues. The germline V gene has CDR1 LGHNA and CDR2 YNFKEQ. V lost 6 bases, J lost 8 bases, and 7 bases stayed unmatched.

The chain couples TRBV16 to TRBJ2-7; TRBD1 matches 8 bases. From germline, CDR1 is KGHSY and CDR2 FQNENV. Germline trimming cut 4 bases from V and 7 bases from J; bases unmatched to any gene: 6. The CDR3 totals 13 residues. CDR3 DNA: TGTGCCAGCAGCCGACAGGGGTTCGATGAGCAGTACTTC. Translating gives CASSRQGFDEQYF.

This clonotype was observed a few times. The CDR3 protein is CASRRDTPGDEQFF. For the CDR3, the DNA is TGCGCCAGCAGAAGGGACACTCCCGGGGATGAGCAGTTCTTC. This chain joins TRBV5-1 and TRBJ2-1; tentative D call: TRBD1 (6 bases). Trimming cost V 5 bases and J 8 bases, with 17 bases left between them. CDR3 size: 14 residues. Germline assignment: CDR1 SGHRS and CDR2 YFSETQ.

This chain joins TRBV20-1 and TRBJ2-1; 9 bases line up with TRBD1. The CDR3 runs to 16 residues. V shed 6 bases, J shed 8 bases, and the junction held 17 bases outside the gene matches. Looked up from germline, CDR1 is DFQATT and CDR2 is SNEGSKA (reference sequence). DNA of the CDR3: TGCAGTGCCGCTGGGAGGGGACAGGGAAACGCCTATGAGCAGTTCTTC. It encodes CSAAGRGQGNAYEQFF.

The chain recombines TRBV7-2 with TRBJ2-3, with D maybe TRBD2 (7 bases). Germline values: CDR1 SGHTA, CDR2 FQGNSA. This CDR3 region has 15 residues. The ends were cut back, 2 bases at V and 4 bases at J, with 13 bases in the middle. CDR3 residues: CASSLLAEGADTQYF. The CDR3 DNA sequence: TGTGCCAGCAGCTTACTAGCGGAGGGGGCAGATACGCAGTATTTT.

The chain recombines TRBV9 with TRBJ2-7; D gene unclear. The germline V gene has CDR1 SGDLS and CDR2 YYNGEE. Deletions cut 0 bases from V and 2 bases from J, with 21 bases between. The CDR3 loop spans 18 amino acids. In DNA form, the CDR3 reads TGTGCCAGCAGCGTAGTTCCCCTCCGTAGGAGCGTAACCTACGAGCAGTACTTC. Its translation is CASSVVPLRRSVTYEQYF. The full variable domain, rest sourced from reference TRBV9 and TRBJ2-7, is DSGVTQTPKHLITATGQRVTLRCSPRSGDLSVYWYQQSLDQGLQFLIQYYNGEERAKGNILERFSAQQFPDLHSELNLSSLELGDSALYFCASSVVPLRRSVTYEQYFGPGTRLTVT.

The rearrangement uses TRBV7-8 and TRBJ2-7, with TRBD2 as a possible D gene (5 bases). Trimming shortened V by 3 bases and J by 4 bases, and 16 bases separated the two germline ends. From germline, CDR1 is SGHVS and CDR2 FQNEAQ. The CDR3 is 15 amino acids. Here the CDR3 DNA reads TGTGCCAGCAGCTTCGAGAGGGTCACGGGGTACGAGCAGTACTTC. It encodes CASSFERVTGYEQYF.

The chain carries TRBV9 and TRBJ2-5, with D perhaps assigned TRBD1 or TRBD2 (6 bases each). Germline CDR1 reads SGDLS; CDR2 reads YYNGEE. The CDR3 loop spans 15 amino acids. V gave up 3 bases and J gave up 2 bases, with 14 bases separating them. The CDR3 region has the DNA TGTGCCAGCAGCGCGGGGGCGTCTACACAAGAGACCCAGTACTTC. Residues: CASSAGASTQETQYF. The variable domain in full, with the rest retrieved from reference TRBV9 and TRBJ2-5, is DSGVTQTPKHLITATGQRVTLRCSPRSGDLSVYWYQQSLDQGLQFLIQYYNGEERAKGNILERFSAQQFPDLHSELNLSSLELGDSALYFCASSAGASTQETQYFGPGTRLLVL.

The table lists this clonotype with a count of one. CDR3 region: CASTRGGHEQYF. The CDR3 DNA reads as TGTGCCAGCACCCGGGGGGGCCACGAGCAGTACTTC. The gene calls are TRBV12-3 or TRBV12-4 and TRBJ2-7; TRBD2 agrees at 8 bases. The CDR3 covers 12 residues. Losses at the gene ends were 7 bases for V and 5 bases for J; bases not matched to a gene: 4.